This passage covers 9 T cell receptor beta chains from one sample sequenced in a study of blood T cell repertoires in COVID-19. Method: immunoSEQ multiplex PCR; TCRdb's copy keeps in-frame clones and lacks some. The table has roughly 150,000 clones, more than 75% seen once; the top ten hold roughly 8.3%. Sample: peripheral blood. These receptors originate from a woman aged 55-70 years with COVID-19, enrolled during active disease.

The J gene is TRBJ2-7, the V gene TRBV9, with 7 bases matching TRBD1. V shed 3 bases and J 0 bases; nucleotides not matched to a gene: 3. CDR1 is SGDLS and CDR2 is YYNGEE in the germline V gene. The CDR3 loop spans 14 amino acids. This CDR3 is CASSARDSSYEQYF. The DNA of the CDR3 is TGTGCCAGCAGCGCTAGGGACAGCTCCTACGAGCAGTACTTC.

The chain's CDR3 is CASSLYGRRTEAFF. In nucleotides, the CDR3 is TGTGCCAGCAGTTTATACGGGAGACGGACTGAAGCTTTCTTT. The chain employs TRBV27 and TRBJ1-1; D gene ambiguous. The CDR3 has 14 amino acids. CDR1 is MNHEY, CDR2 SMNVEV, per germline (reference sequence). Trimming shortened V by 1 base and J by 5 bases, and 11 bases separated the two germline ends.

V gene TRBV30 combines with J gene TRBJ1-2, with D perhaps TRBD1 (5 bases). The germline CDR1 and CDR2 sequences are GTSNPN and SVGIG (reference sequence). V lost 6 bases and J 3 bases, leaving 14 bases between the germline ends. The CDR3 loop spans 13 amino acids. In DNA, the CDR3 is TGTGCCTGCAGATACGGGGGACACTATGGCTACACCTTC. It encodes CACRYGGHYGYTF.

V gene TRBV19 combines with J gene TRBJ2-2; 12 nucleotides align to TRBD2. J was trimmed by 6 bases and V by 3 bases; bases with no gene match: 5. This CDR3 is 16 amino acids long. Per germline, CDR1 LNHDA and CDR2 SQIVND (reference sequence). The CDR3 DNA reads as TGTGCCAGTAGTATCCCGACTAGCGGGAGCCCCGGGGAGCTGTTTTTT. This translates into CASSIPTSGSPGELFF.

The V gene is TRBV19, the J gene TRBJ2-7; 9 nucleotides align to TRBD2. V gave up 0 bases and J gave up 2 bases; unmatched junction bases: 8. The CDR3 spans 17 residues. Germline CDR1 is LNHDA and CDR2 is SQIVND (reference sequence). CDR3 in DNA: TGTGCCAGTAGTATAGAACTAGCGGGCCATGGACCCTACGAGCAGTACTTC. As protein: CASSIELAGHGPYEQYF.

CDR3 DNA sequence: TGTGCCAGCTCACCCAACCGACAAGGGTTGGGGGGCTCCTACAATGAGCAGTTCTTC. Its protein is CASSPNRQGLGGSYNEQFF. The chain links TRBV18 to TRBJ2-1; a possible D gene is TRBD2 (6 bases). Trimming removed 3 bases from V and 0 bases from J, with 21 bases in between. Germline loops: CDR1 KGHSH, CDR2 LQKENI. CDR3 length equals 19 residues.

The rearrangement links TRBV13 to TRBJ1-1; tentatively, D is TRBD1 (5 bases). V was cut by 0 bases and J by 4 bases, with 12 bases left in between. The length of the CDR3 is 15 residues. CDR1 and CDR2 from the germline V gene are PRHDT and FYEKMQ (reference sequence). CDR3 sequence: CASSLGGAKGTEAFF. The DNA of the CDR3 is TGTGCCAGCAGCTTAGGTGGGGCGAAGGGCACTGAAGCTTTCTTT. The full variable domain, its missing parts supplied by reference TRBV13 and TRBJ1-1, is AAGVIQSPRHLIKEKRETATLKCYPIPRHDTVYWYQQGPGQDPQFLISFYEKMQSDKGSIPDRFSAQQFSDYHSELNMSSLELGDSALYFCASSLGGAKGTEAFFGQGTRLTVV.

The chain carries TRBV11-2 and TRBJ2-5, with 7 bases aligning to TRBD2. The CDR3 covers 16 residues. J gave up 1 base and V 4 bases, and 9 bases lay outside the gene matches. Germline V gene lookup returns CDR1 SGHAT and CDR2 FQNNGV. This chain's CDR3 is CASSSNTAGLQETQYF. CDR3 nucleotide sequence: TGTGCCAGCAGCTCGAATACAGCGGGACTCCAAGAGACCCAGTACTTC. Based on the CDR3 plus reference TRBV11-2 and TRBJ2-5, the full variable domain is EAGVAQSPRYKIIEKRQSVAFWCNPISGHATLYWYQQILGQGPKLLIQFQNNGVVDDSQLPKDRFSAERLKGVDSTLKIQPAKLEDSAVYLCASSSNTAGLQETQYFGPGTRLLVL.

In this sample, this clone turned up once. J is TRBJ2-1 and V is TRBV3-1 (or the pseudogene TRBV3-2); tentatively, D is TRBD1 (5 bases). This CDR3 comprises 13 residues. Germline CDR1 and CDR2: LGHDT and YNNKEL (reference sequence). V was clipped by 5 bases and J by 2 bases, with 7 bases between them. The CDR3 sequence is CASSSRAYNEQFF. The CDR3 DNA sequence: TGTGCCAGCAGCTCCAGGGCCTACAATGAGCAGTTCTTC.